This T cell receptor (beta chain) was captured by sequencing in a study of T-cell reconstitution after alpha-beta-depleted transplantation in children. Preparing the TCRbeta library involved the use of unique molecular identifiers. MiXCR, run by TCRdb on the PCR reads, gives a single entry per CDR3 protein. The data contain some 350,000 distinct CDR3 sequences, 15% to 20% of them singletons. CDR1 and CDR2 (germline): DFQATT, SNEGSKA (reference sequence). V was clipped by 6 bases and J by 0 bases, with 15 bases between them. The CDR3 extends over 15 amino acids. Notes on the study in general: At day 60, the high TCRbeta diversity found in some patients originated from recipient T cells and thymic progenitors that had survived.

Notes on this clonotype: Its cognate antigen is unknown.

Specimen: PBMCs, mostly from graft donor cells, collected 360 days after TCRalphabeta/CD19-depleted stem cell transplant. The sequence was obtained from a male patient between 2 and 10 years old who had a stem cell transplant for acute lymphoblastic leukemia, so the T cells may come from the graft donor. The chain is built from TRBV20-1 and TRBJ2-1; a weak D match, TRBD2 (7 bases). CDR3 bases: TGCAGTGCCCCTGGGGGCGGGAGCTCCTACAATGAGCAGTTCTTC. Amino acid sequence: CSAPGGGSSYNEQFF.